These 5 T cell receptor beta chains came from one sample sequenced in a study of blood T cell repertoires in COVID-19. Generated by immunoSEQ multiplex PCR, the TCRdb table keeps only in-frame clones and is missing some. The sample includes some 220,000 clones, just over 85% of them seen just once. Specimen: PBMCs or T cells enriched from blood (not recorded which). The receptors here all came from a woman between 35 and 50 years old with acute COVID-19.

The genes are TRBV5-1 and TRBJ1-2, with D possibly matching TRBD1 (6 bases). V gave up 4 bases and J gave up 1 base, with 20 bases separating them. The CDR3 length is 17 residues. Germline values: CDR1 SGHRS, CDR2 YFSETQ. The CDR3 here is CASSPAVDSHINYGYTF. DNA for the CDR3: TGCGCCAGCAGCCCCGCCGTGGACAGTCACATTAACTATGGCTACACCTTC.

The chain uses TRBV2 and TRBJ1-1; D may be TRBD1 (5 bases). From germline, CDR1 is SNHLY and CDR2 FYNNEI. CDR3 size: 14 residues. Trimming took 7 bases from V and 1 from J, leaving 13 bases between them. CDR3 amino acids: CASTIRQTNTEAFF. The DNA of the CDR3 is TGTGCCAGCACAATAAGACAGACGAACACTGAAGCTTTCTTT.

The gene calls are TRBV7-9 and TRBJ2-1, with 9 bases fitting TRBD2. This CDR3 has 16 amino acids. The V and J ends lost 1 base and 3 bases, in that order; junction bases with no gene match: 4. Germline V gene data show CDR1 as SEHNR and CDR2 as FQNEAQ (reference sequence). CDR3 residues: CASSLVSSGIYNEQFF. In DNA, the CDR3 is TGTGCCAGCAGCTTAGTATCTAGCGGGATCTACAATGAGCAGTTCTTC.

The chain links TRBV9 to TRBJ1-1, with D perhaps matching TRBD1 (5 bases). The V gene's germline CDR1 is SGDLS and CDR2 YYNGEE. V gave up 3 bases and J gave up 0 bases, with 9 bases separating them. The CDR3 spans 14 residues. CDR3 nucleotide sequence: TGTGCCAGCAGCGCACAGGTTATGAACACTGAAGCTTTCTTT. Its translation: CASSAQVMNTEAFF.

The chain joins TRBV19 to TRBJ1-1; 9 nucleotides align to TRBD1. In germline, CDR1 is LNHDA, CDR2 SQIVND (reference sequence). V trimming: 3 bases; J trimming: 1 base; junction bases outside the gene matches: 6. The CDR3 has 16 residues. DNA for the CDR3: TGTGCCAGTAGTATTGGGCGGGACAGGGCGAACACTGAAGCTTTCTTT. Amino acids: CASSIGRDRANTEAFF. The whole variable domain, remainder taken from reference TRBV19 and TRBJ1-1, is DGGITQSPKYLFRKEGQNVTLSCEQNLNHDAMYWYRQDPGQGLRLIYYSQIVNDFQKGDIAEGYSVSREKKESFPLTVTSAQKNPTAFYLCASSIGRDRANTEAFFGQGTRLTVV.